The entry below gives a single TCR beta chain sequence along with its context. Its specificity is unknown. It was with 60 Vbeta and 13 Jbeta primers that the PCR ran. Method: immunoSEQ multiplex PCR; TCRdb's copy keeps in-frame clones and lacks some. This table holds 200,000 to 300,000 clones, approximately 84% found once. This specimen belongs to a study of cytomegalovirus exposure and HLA in healthy donors. Whole-study results and caveats: Earlier findings revealed that most TCR beta V segments proved productive either about 87% or about 30% of the time. Presence/absence analyses assumed roughly uniform sequencing depth across donors, which may not hold. Being indistinguishable, some V segments were excluded, TRBV6-2 and TRBV6-3 among them.

The CDR3 sequence is 15 residues long. J was trimmed by 5 bases and V by 2 bases; bases with no gene match: 6. CDR1 is WSHSY and CDR2 is SAAADI in the germline V gene. The V call is TRBV10-2, the J call TRBJ2-5, with 9 bases that match TRBD2. The specimen was PBMCs. This receptor was obtained from a middle-aged woman in good health and CMV-seropositive. The CDR3 region is CASSERFAGGETQYF. The CDR3 nucleotides read TGCGCCAGCAGTGAGCGATTTGCGGGAGGGGAGACCCAGTACTTC.